A single sample gave rise to the 25 T cell receptor beta chains below, sequenced in a study of blood T cells in healthy people across ages. It was with a sample-barcoded 5' primer and a J-beta primer mix that a second PCR of roughly 7 to 12 cycles was run. One entry per CDR3 protein, called by TCRdb with MiXCR from the 5' RACE reads. This repertoire shows 1.5 million to 2 million distinct CDR3 sequences, 30% to 40% found once; its top ten account for around 23%. The sample was blood. The origin of the receptors is a human donor in good health.

The rearrangement joins TRBV6-1 to TRBJ1-2, with D perhaps TRBD1 (6 bases). The germline CDR1 and CDR2 sequences are MNHNS and SASEGT. V gave up 9 bases and J gave up 4 bases, with 18 bases separating them. CDR3 length equals 14 residues. In DNA form, the CDR3 reads TGTGCCAGTACGCTCGGGGGGGCCCGCTATGGCTACACCTTC. Its translation is CASTLGGARYGYTF.

This clonotype was observed a few times. This chain connects TRBV7-2 to TRBJ2-5, with D perhaps being TRBD1 or TRBD2 (6 bases each). Germline V gene lookup returns CDR1 SGHTA and CDR2 FQGNSA. This CDR3 region has 15 residues. Trimming cost V 1 base and J 3 bases, with 12 bases left between them. Written as DNA, the CDR3 is TGTGCCAGCAGCTTAGTCGGAGGGGACAAAGAGACCCAGTACTTC. This translates into CASSLVGGDKETQYF.

V and J are TRBV9 and TRBJ2-7; 9 nucleotides align to TRBD1. V shed 3 bases, J shed 5 bases, and the junction held 6 bases outside the gene matches. The CDR3 runs 14 residues. The germline CDR1 and CDR2 sequences are SGDLS and YYNGEE. The CDR3 loop reads CASSGWTGANEQYF. CDR3 nucleotides: TGTGCCAGCAGCGGGTGGACAGGGGCGAACGAGCAGTACTTC. The full variable domain, completed using reference TRBV9 and TRBJ2-7, is DSGVTQTPKHLITATGQRVTLRCSPRSGDLSVYWYQQSLDQGLQFLIQYYNGEERAKGNILERFSAQQFPDLHSELNLSSLELGDSALYFCASSGWTGANEQYFGPGTRLTVT.

This clonotype was picked up a small number of times. V usage is TRBV3-1 and J usage is TRBJ2-5; tentatively, D is TRBD2 (6 bases). Trimming left V 5 bases short and J 5 bases short, with 12 bases between. This CDR3 is 13 amino acids long. Germline V lookup: CDR1 LGHDT, CDR2 YNNKEL (reference sequence). CDR3 nucleotide sequence: TGTGCCAGCAGCTGGACTACCGGGGAGACCCAGTACTTC. This sequence encodes CASSWTTGETQYF.

The chain links TRBV20-1 to TRBJ2-1, with D possibly TRBD2 on 5 matching bases. Trimming removed 1 base at V and 0 bases at J, with 7 bases between. Per germline, CDR1 DFQATT and CDR2 SNEGSKA (reference sequence). CDR3 length equals 14 residues. This CDR3 is CSARGAGSYNEQFF. Written as DNA, the CDR3 is TGCAGTGCTAGAGGGGCGGGCTCCTACAATGAGCAGTTCTTC.

This clonotype was recorded a few times. The rearrangement joins TRBV7-9 to TRBJ1-4; unclear D gene. V was clipped by 1 base and J by 10 bases, with 7 bases between them. The CDR3 loop spans 12 amino acids. The germline V gene encodes CDR1 SEHNR and CDR2 FQNEAQ (reference sequence). The CDR3 region has the DNA TGTGCCAGCAGCTTAGACGTCGGAAAACTGTTTTTT. Its translation: CASSLDVGKLFF.

V usage is TRBV29-1 and J usage is TRBJ2-3; TRBD2 agrees at 15 bases. The germline V gene encodes CDR1 SQVTM and CDR2 ANQGSEA. V lost 6 bases and J lost 5; bases outside the gene matches: 6. This CDR3 region has 15 residues. Here the CDR3 reads CSVGLAGGPVDTQYF. In DNA, the CDR3 is TGCAGCGTCGGACTAGCGGGGGGGCCGGTAGATACGCAGTATTTT.

The chain links TRBV29-1 to TRBJ1-2; 7 positions match TRBD1. The CDR3 length is 13 residues. Germline V lookup: CDR1 SQVTM, CDR2 ANQGSEA. Losses at the gene ends were 2 bases for V and 6 bases for J; bases not matched to a gene: 6. CDR3 amino acids: CSVEKGGADGYTF. CDR3 coding DNA: TGCAGCGTTGAAAAAGGGGGCGCCGATGGCTACACCTTC.

The chain links TRBV29-1 to TRBJ2-5; TRBD1 matches 9 bases. The J call is uncertain, as TRBJ2-7 better fits the DNA end. The V gene's germline CDR1 is SQVTM and CDR2 ANQGSEA. This CDR3 has 16 residues. CDR3 nucleotide sequence: TGCAGCGTTGAAAGTAGGGGGACAGGGCGCTCCTACGAGCAGTACTTC. Encoded protein: CSVESRGTGRSYEQYF.

The V and J genes are TRBV6-2 or TRBV6-3 and TRBJ1-1, with D possibly matching TRBD1 (6 bases). Trimming pared 4 bases from V and 5 bases from J, leaving 14 bases between. The CDR3 extends over 14 amino acids. The germline V gene encodes CDR1 MNHEY and CDR2 SVGEGT. The CDR3 DNA follows: TGTGCCAGCAGTTGGACCTCAACAGGGACTGAAGCTTTCTTT. Translation: CASSWTSTGTEAFF.

V gene TRBV4-3 combines with J gene TRBJ2-7; TRBD1 might be the D (6 bases). Germline V gene sequence: CDR1 LGHNA, CDR2 YSLEER. This CDR3 is 16 amino acids long. The V end was cut by 1 base, the J end by 0 bases, with 13 bases between. The CDR3 spells CASSQVGWDNSYEQYF. Here the CDR3 DNA reads TGCGCCAGCAGCCAAGTGGGATGGGACAACTCCTACGAGCAGTACTTC.

The chain is built from TRBV9 and TRBJ2-1; weak D call: TRBD2 (5 bases). The V and J ends lost 3 bases and 4 bases respectively, with 14 bases between them. The CDR3 runs 15 residues. The germline V gene encodes CDR1 SGDLS and CDR2 YYNGEE. Here the CDR3 reads CASSAIGLFYNEQFF. CDR3 nucleotide sequence: TGTGCCAGCAGCGCTATTGGACTGTTTTACAATGAGCAGTTCTTC. Full variable domain (outside the CDR3, taken from reference TRBV9 and TRBJ2-1): DSGVTQTPKHLITATGQRVTLRCSPRSGDLSVYWYQQSLDQGLQFLIQYYNGEERAKGNILERFSAQQFPDLHSELNLSSLELGDSALYFCASSAIGLFYNEQFFGPGTRLTVL.

There are a few counts of this clonotype. The rearrangement links TRBV5-8 to TRBJ2-5; D is possibly TRBD2 (6 bases). Germline-derived CDR1 and CDR2 are SGHTS and YDEGEE. The CDR3 loop spans 16 amino acids. V was pared by 4 bases and J by 1 base, with 17 bases between. The chain's CDR3 is CASSPFRGLSQETQYF. CDR3 nucleotides: TGTGCCAGCAGCCCCTTTAGGGGACTGAGCCAAGAGACCCAGTACTTC.

Of note for this clonotype: At one of its ends the junction is not consistent with the germline gene, which may arise from a read error. The CDR3 region has the DNA TGTGCCAGCAGTGATTCGGGACTCTATGATTCACCCCTCCACTTT. It codes for CASSDSGLYDSPLHF. The chain recombines TRBV25-1 with TRBJ1-6; D might be TRBD1 (5 bases). Germline V gene data show CDR1 as MGHDK and CDR2 as SYGVNS. The CDR3 extends over 15 amino acids.

This clonotype has more than one count but fewer than ten. This chain links TRBV5-1 with TRBJ2-7; D is possibly TRBD1 (6 bases). Trimming cost V 3 bases and J 5 bases, with 15 bases left between them. The V gene's germline CDR1 is SGHRS and CDR2 YFSETQ. There are 14 residues in the CDR3. CDR3 region: CASSYGTRRNEQYF. The CDR3 nucleotides are TGCGCCAGCAGCTACGGGACACGACGGAACGAGCAGTACTTC.

The chain recombines TRBV11-2 with TRBJ2-5, with D unclear. CDR3 length: 15 residues. In germline, CDR1 is SGHAT, CDR2 FQNNGV. V was cut by 1 base and J by 1 base, with 10 bases left in between. CDR3 nucleotide sequence: TGTGCCAGCAGCTTAGTTCGTGGAATCCAAGAGACCCAGTACTTC. Translated: CASSLVRGIQETQYF.

The rearrangement joins TRBV7-9 to TRBJ2-1; D is possibly TRBD1 or TRBD2 (5 bases each). The CDR3 contains 14 residues. The germline CDR1 and CDR2 sequences are SEHNR and FQNEAQ (reference sequence). The V gene lost 7 bases and the J gene lost 7 bases, with 17 bases spanning the gap. In nucleotides, the CDR3 is TGTGCCAGCACCACCGGGGCTAGCACAAATGAGCAGTTCTTC. Translating gives CASTTGASTNEQFF.

The chain couples TRBV4-1 to TRBJ1-1; D is unclear. The CDR3 length is 12 residues. Trimming pared 1 base from V and 6 bases from J, leaving 6 bases between. From germline, CDR1 is MGHRA and CDR2 YSYEKL. The CDR3 DNA reads as TGCGCCAGCAGCCAAGGTGGTCCTGAAGCTTTCTTT. It translates to CASSQGGPEAFF.

This clonotype showed up just a few times. The chain uses TRBV7-3 and TRBJ2-1, with D possibly matching TRBD2 (6 bases). CDR3 length equals 14 residues. V was pared by 4 bases and J by 7 bases, with 14 bases between. CDR1 SGHTA and CDR2 FQGTGA come from the germline V gene. The CDR3, as DNA: TGTGCCAGCAGCTCATTAGGAGGGGTAAATGAGCAGTTCTTC. It specifies CASSSLGGVNEQFF.

This clonotype was detected a few times. The chain joins TRBV28 to TRBJ2-7; TRBD2 matches at 7 bases. V was clipped by 2 bases and J by 0 bases; unmatched bases: 4. The CDR3 is 15 residues long. CDR1 MDHEN and CDR2 SYDVKM come from the germline V gene. The CDR3 nucleotides read TGTGCCAGCAGTTTAGGCGGGGGAAACTCCTACGAGCAGTACTTC. Protein sequence: CASSLGGGNSYEQYF.

This clonotype appeared a few times. The chain is built from TRBV12-3 or TRBV12-4 and TRBJ2-2, with D possibly TRBD1 on 5 matching bases. There are 13 residues in the CDR3. Trimming took 5 bases from V and 6 from J, leaving 10 bases between them. CDR3 nucleotides: TGTGCCAGCAGTAGGGGCCCCCCCGGGGAGCTGTTTTTT. Encoded protein: CASSRGPPGELFF.

This clonotype was counted a few times. A junction boundary mismatches the germline segment, possibly from a read error. This chain connects TRBV6-4 to TRBJ2-3; the match to TRBD2 covers 9 bases. Germline V gives CDR1 MRHNA, CDR2 SNTAGT. This CDR3 is 15 amino acids long. The CDR3 DNA sequence: TGTGCCAGCAGTGACTCTGCGGGGGGGCCAGATACGCGGTATTTT. It translates to CASSDSAGGPDTRYF.

In regard to this clonotype: A read error may account for a junction end that differs from germline. The chain couples TRBV12-3 or TRBV12-4 to TRBJ2-7, with TRBD2 matching 10 bases. The CDR3 contains 17 residues. The CDR3 protein is CAGSLGLAGVISYEQYF. Here the CDR3 DNA reads TGTGCCGGCAGTTTAGGGCTAGCGGGGGTTATCTCCTACGAGCAGTACTTC.

This clonotype has just a few counts. V is TRBV7-3 and J is TRBJ2-7; weak D call: TRBD1 (7 bases). V lost 3 bases, J lost 3 bases, and 21 bases lay in between. CDR3 length equals 17 residues. Germline CDR1 is SGHTA and CDR2 is FQGTGA. DNA of the CDR3: TGTGCCAGCAGCTTCACCGGGGGACAGAGTAGGGTCTACGAGCAGTACTTC. It is translated as CASSFTGGQSRVYEQYF.

The chain combines TRBV20-1 with TRBJ1-1; TRBD1 matches 7 bases. This CDR3 is 15 amino acids long. Germline lookup yields CDR1 DFQATT and CDR2 SNEGSKA (reference sequence). Trimming cost V 6 bases and J 3 bases; bases outside gene matches: 13. The CDR3 protein is CSAAAGAGGDTEAFF. CDR3 DNA sequence: TGCAGTGCCGCGGCGGGGGCAGGGGGGGACACTGAAGCTTTCTTT.